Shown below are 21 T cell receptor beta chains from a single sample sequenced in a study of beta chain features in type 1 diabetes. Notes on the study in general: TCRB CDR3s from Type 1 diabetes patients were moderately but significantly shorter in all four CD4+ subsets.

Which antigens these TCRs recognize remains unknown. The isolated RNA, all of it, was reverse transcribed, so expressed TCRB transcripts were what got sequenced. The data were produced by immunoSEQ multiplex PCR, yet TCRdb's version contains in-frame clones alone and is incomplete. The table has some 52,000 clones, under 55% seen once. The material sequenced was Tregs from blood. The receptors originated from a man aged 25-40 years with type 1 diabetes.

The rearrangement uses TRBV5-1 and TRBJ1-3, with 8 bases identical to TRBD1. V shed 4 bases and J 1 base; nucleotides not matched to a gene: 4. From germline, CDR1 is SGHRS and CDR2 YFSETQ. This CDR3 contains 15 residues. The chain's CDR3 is CASSGRTGSGNTIYF. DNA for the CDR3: TGCGCCAGCAGCGGACGGACAGGGTCTGGAAACACCATATATTTT.

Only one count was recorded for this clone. CDR3 in amino acids: CASSPPTGSVDTQYF. The CDR3 bases are TGTGCCAGCAGCCCCCCGACAGGGAGCGTAGATACGCAGTATTTT. The rearrangement uses TRBV7-3 and TRBJ2-3; 7 bases align to TRBD1. The V gene end was trimmed by 5 bases and the J gene end by 5 bases; junction bases not matched to a gene: 10. Germline V gene lookup returns CDR1 SGHTA and CDR2 FQGTGA. The CDR3 spans 15 residues.

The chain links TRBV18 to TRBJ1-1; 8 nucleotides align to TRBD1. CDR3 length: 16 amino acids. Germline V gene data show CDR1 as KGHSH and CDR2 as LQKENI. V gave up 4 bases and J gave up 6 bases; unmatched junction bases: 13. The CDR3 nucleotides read TGTGCCAGCTCACGGGGACAGGAACGTAGGAATCCTGAAGCTTTCTTT. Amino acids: CASSRGQERRNPEAFF.

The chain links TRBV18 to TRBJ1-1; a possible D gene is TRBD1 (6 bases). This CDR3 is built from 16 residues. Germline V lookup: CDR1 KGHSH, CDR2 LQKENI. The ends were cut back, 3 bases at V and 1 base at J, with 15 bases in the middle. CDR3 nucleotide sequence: TGTGCCAGCTCACCTGGCCAGGGGTCGTGGAACACTGAAGCTTTCTTT. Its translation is CASSPGQGSWNTEAFF.

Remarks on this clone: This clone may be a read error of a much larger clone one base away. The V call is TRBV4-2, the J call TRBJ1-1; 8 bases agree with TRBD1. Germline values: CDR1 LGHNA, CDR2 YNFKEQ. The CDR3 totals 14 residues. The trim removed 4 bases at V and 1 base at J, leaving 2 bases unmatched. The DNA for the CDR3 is TGTGCCAGCAGCCCTGGACAGGGGAACACTGAAGCTTTCTTT. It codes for CASSPGQGNTEAFF.

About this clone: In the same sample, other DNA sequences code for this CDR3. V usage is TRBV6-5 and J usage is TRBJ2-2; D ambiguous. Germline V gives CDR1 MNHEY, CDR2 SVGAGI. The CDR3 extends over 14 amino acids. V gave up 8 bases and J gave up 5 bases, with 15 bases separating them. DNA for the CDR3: TGTGCCAGCTCCGACCCCCGGCGGACCGGGGAGCTGTTTTTT. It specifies CASSDPRRTGELFF.

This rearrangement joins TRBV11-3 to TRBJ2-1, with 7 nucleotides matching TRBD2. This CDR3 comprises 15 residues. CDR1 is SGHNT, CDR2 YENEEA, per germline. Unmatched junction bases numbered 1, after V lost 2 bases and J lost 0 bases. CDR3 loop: CASSLRGDSYNEQFF. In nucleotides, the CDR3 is TGTGCCAGCAGCTTACGGGGGGACTCCTACAATGAGCAGTTCTTC. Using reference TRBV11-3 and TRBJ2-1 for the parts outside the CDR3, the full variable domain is EAGVVQSPRYKIIEKKQPVAFWCNPISGHNTLYWYLQNLGQGPELLIRYENEEAVDDSQLPKDRFSAERLKGVDSTLKIQPAELGDSAVYLCASSLRGDSYNEQFFGPGTRLTVL.

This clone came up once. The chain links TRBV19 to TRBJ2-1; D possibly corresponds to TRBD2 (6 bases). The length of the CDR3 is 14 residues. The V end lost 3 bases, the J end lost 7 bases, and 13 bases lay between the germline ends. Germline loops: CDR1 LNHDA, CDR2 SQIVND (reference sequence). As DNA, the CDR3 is TGTGCCAGTAGTATCGTCGGGAGAGGTAATGAGCAGTTCTTC. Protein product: CASSIVGRGNEQFF.

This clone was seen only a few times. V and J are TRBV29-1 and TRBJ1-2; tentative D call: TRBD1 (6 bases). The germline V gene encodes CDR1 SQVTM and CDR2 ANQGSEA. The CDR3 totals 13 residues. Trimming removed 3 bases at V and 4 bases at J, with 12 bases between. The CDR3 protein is CSVDQGFLYGYTF. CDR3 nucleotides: TGCAGCGTTGATCAGGGGTTCCTCTATGGCTACACCTTC.

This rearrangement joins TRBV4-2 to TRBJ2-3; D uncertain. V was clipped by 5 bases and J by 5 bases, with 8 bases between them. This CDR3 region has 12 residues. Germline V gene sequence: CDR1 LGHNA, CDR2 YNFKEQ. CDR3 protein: CASSSSGDTQYF. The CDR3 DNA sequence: TGTGCCAGCAGCTCGTCCGGAGATACGCAGTATTTT.

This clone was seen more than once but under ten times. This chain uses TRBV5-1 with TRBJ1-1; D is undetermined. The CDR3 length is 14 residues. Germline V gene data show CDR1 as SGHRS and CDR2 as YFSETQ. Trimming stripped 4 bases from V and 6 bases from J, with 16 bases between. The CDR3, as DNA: TGCGCCAGCAGCCTAACCGCATTGGTCCCTGAAGCTTTCTTT. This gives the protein CASSLTALVPEAFF.

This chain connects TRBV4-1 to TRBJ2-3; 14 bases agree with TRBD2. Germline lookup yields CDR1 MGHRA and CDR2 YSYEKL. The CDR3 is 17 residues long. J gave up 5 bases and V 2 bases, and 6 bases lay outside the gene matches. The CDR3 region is CASSQWGTSGSVDTQYF. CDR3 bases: TGCGCCAGCAGCCAATGGGGGACTAGCGGGAGTGTAGATACGCAGTATTTT.

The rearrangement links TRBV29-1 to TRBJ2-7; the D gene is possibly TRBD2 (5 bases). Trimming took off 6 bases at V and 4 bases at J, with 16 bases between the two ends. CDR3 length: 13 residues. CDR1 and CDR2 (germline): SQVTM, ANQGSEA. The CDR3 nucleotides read TGCAGCGTCACTTGGCCCCCGGGGTACGAGCAGTACTTC. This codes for CSVTWPPGYEQYF.

DNA for the CDR3: TGTGCCAGCAGTATATCAGACAGGGGGACCCAGTACTTC. Translated: CASSISDRGTQYF. The genes are TRBV6-5 and TRBJ2-5, with 8 nucleotides matching TRBD1. Trimming cost V 5 bases and J 7 bases; bases outside gene matches: 6. This CDR3 region has 13 residues. Germline values: CDR1 MNHEY, CDR2 SVGAGI.

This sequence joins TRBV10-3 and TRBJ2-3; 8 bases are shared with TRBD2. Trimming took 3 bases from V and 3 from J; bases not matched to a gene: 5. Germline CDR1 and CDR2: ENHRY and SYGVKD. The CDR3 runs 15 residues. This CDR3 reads CAISDLSGKTDTQYF. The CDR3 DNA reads TGTGCCATCAGTGACCTTAGCGGGAAGACAGATACGCAGTATTTT.

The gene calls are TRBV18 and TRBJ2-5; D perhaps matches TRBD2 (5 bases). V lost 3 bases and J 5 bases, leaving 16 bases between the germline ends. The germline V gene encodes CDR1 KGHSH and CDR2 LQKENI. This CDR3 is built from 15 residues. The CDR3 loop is CASSPLRDYGETQYF. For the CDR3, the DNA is TGTGCCAGCTCACCGCTCCGAGACTACGGGGAGACCCAGTACTTC.

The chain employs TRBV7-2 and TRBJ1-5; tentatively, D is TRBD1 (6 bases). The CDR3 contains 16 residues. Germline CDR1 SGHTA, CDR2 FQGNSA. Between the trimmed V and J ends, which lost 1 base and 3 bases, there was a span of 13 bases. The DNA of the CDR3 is TGTGCCAGCAGCTTAGGAAGAGGGACACCCAATCAGCCCCAGCATTTT. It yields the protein CASSLGRGTPNQPQHF.

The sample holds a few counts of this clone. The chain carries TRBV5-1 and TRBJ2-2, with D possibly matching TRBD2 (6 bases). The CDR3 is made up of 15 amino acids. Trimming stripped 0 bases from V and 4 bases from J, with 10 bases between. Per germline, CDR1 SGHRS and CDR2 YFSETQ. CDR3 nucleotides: TGCGCCAGCAGCTTGGCCGGGAGTCGCACCGGGGAGCTGTTTTTT. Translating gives CASSLAGSRTGELFF.

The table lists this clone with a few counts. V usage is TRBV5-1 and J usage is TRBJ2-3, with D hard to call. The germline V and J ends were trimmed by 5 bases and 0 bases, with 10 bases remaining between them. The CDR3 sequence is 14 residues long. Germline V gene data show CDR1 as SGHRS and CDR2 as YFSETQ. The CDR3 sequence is CASRVGLSTDTQYF. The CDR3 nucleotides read TGCGCCAGCAGGGTCGGGTTAAGCACAGATACGCAGTATTTT.

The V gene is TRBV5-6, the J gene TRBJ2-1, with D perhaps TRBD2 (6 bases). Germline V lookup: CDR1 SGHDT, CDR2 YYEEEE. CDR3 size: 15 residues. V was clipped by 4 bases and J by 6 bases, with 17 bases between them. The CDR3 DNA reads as TGTGCCAGCAGCCTACCTGAGGCGGGGTCCAATGAGCAGTTCTTC. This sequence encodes CASSLPEAGSNEQFF. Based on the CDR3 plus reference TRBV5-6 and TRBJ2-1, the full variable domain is DAGVTQSPTHLIKTRGQQVTLRCSPKSGHDTVSWYQQALGQGPQFIFQYYEEEERQRGNFPDRFSGHQFPNYSSELNVNALLLGDSALYLCASSLPEAGSNEQFFGPGTRLTVL.

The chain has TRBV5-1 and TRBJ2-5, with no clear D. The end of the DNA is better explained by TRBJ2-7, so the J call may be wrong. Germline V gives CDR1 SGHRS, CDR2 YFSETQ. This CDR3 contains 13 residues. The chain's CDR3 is CASSLDGFYEQYF. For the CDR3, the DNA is TGCGCCAGCAGCTTAGACGGGTTCTACGAGCAGTACTTC.